The T cell receptor (beta chain) under discussion was sequenced for a study of prognosis after radiotherapy for stage I lung cancer. Overall study context: Newly diagnosed primary stage I lung tumors were found in approximately 14 patients, while oligometastatic NSCLC after surgical resection of the primary tumor was found in roughly 5.

This clonotype came up many times. Amplification of TCR beta CDR3 from genomic DNA used two-round multiplex PCR. Gene-specific TRBV and TRBJ primers were used in PCR round one. TCRdb processed the multiplex PCR reads anew with MiXCR; each CDR3 protein has one entry. The sample carries roughly 30,000 distinct CDR3 sequences, around 30% recorded once. Germline lookup yields CDR1 DFQATT and CDR2 SNEGSKA (reference sequence). V shed 6 bases, J shed 3 bases, and the junction held 9 bases outside the gene matches. This CDR3 comprises 14 residues. This receptor was obtained from a donor aged 50 or older with non-small cell lung cancer. The source material was PBMCs, sampled before or after stereotactic body radiation therapy (not recorded which). This chain joins TRBV20-1 and TRBJ2-3; TRBD2 matches 7 bases. DNA of the CDR3: TGCAGTGCCACCGGGACTACCACTACAGATACGCAGTATTTT. This encodes CSATGTTTTDTQYF.